What follows are 29 T cell receptor beta chains derived from one specimen sequenced in a study of T cells in Graves' hyperthyroidism and ophthalmopathy. RNA transcripts were the template for amplifying TCR beta CDR3 regions. When the TCR CDR3 underwent first-round RT-PCR, the HTBI primer set was used. TCRdb ran MiXCR on the multiplex PCR reads and lists one entry per CDR3 protein. The sample yields a few hundred thousand distinct CDR3 sequences, roughly 15% seen once. The sample consisted of blood. All receptors derive from a woman aged 35 to 49 with Graves' ophthalmopathy.

This clonotype was recorded many times. The chain couples TRBV6-6 to TRBJ2-3; 12 nucleotides align to TRBD2. CDR3 length equals 17 residues. The germline V gene has CDR1 MNHNY and CDR2 SVGAGI (reference sequence). The trim removed 0 bases at V and 2 bases at J, leaving 3 bases unmatched. The CDR3, as DNA: TGTGCCAGCAGTTACTCCCGGACTAGCGGGAACACAGATACGCAGTATTTT. Translated: CASSYSRTSGNTDTQYF.

The table lists this clonotype with a few counts. This chain connects TRBV7-9 to TRBJ2-1; no reliable D call. CDR3 size: 10 residues. Trimming took 7 bases from V and 15 from J, leaving 13 bases between them. CDR1 and CDR2 (germline): SEHNR, FQNEAQ (reference sequence). The CDR3 loop is CASILHRRFF. The CDR3 nucleotides are TGTGCCAGCATTCTACATCGGCGGTTCTTC.

The J gene is TRBJ2-3, the V gene TRBV19; no clear D. Germline assignment: CDR1 LNHDA and CDR2 SQIVND (reference sequence). V was pared by 3 bases and J by 4 bases, with 11 bases between. The CDR3 covers 14 residues. This chain's CDR3 is CASSISLDADTQYF. CDR3 coding DNA: TGTGCCAGTAGTATCTCCCTGGATGCAGATACGCAGTATTTT.

The chain combines TRBV7-3 with TRBJ2-3; 7 bases are shared with TRBD2. Germline CDR1 reads SGHTA; CDR2 reads FQGTGA. The CDR3 runs to 14 residues. Trimming removed 2 bases from V and 9 bases from J; junction bases left unmatched: 8. This CDR3 is CASSLGGREGTQYF. The CDR3 nucleotides read TGTGCCAGCAGCTTAGGAGGGAGGGAGGGCACGCAGTATTTT.

The table lists this clonotype with many counts. The chain is built from TRBV11-1 and TRBJ1-4; D possibly corresponds to TRBD1 (6 bases). CDR3 length equals 14 residues. Germline values: CDR1 SGHAT, CDR2 FQDESV (reference sequence). V was cut by 3 bases and J by 3 bases, with 8 bases left in between. CDR3 in amino acids: CASSFDRSNEKLFF. The DNA for the CDR3 is TGTGCCAGCAGCTTCGACAGGTCTAATGAAAAACTGTTTTTT.

This clonotype was seen ten or more times. The chain is built from TRBV12-3 or TRBV12-4 and TRBJ1-6; D not resolved. The CDR3 covers 15 residues. Between the trimmed V and J ends, which lost 6 bases and 0 bases, there was a span of 9 bases. CDR3 residues: CASRKSSSYNSPLHF. DNA for the CDR3: TGTGCCAGCAGAAAATCCAGCTCCTATAATTCACCCCTCCACTTT.

The CDR3, as DNA: TGTGCCAGCAGCGTCAGGGTCTCTGGGGCCAACGTCCTGACTTTC. It codes for CASSVRVSGANVLTF. The chain uses TRBV5-5 and TRBJ2-6, with D possibly being TRBD1 (5 bases). Trimming removed 4 bases from V and 0 bases from J, with 8 bases in between. The CDR3 is 15 amino acids. Germline CDR1 SGHKS, CDR2 YYEKEE (reference sequence).

This clonotype was found many times. The chain recombines TRBV7-2 with TRBJ2-1, with 10 positions matching TRBD2. The CDR3 has 15 amino acids. V lost 10 bases, J lost 2 bases, and 8 bases stayed unmatched. CDR1 is SGHTA, CDR2 FQGNSA, per germline. The CDR3 is CAILSGGPTYNEQFF. Here the CDR3 DNA reads TGTGCCATTCTTAGCGGGGGGCCGACCTACAATGAGCAGTTCTTC.

This clonotype was counted ten times or more. V gene TRBV28 combines with J gene TRBJ2-7; 7 bases map to TRBD2. From germline, CDR1 is MDHEN and CDR2 SYDVKM. The CDR3 contains 15 residues. V lost 3 bases, J lost 7 bases, and 12 bases stayed unmatched. CDR3 in DNA: TGTGCCAGCAGTTTTCTCGGGGAGGGTTCGGATGAGCAGTACTTC. The encoded protein is CASSFLGEGSDEQYF. The full variable domain, its missing parts supplied by reference TRBV28 and TRBJ2-7, is DVKVTQSSRYLVKRTGEKVFLECVQDMDHENMFWYRQDPGLGLRLIYFSYDVKMKEKGDIPEGYSVSREKKERFSLILESASTNQTSMYLCASSFLGEGSDEQYFGPGTRLTVT.

At least ten counts were recorded for this clonotype. The rearrangement joins TRBV2 to TRBJ1-2, with 8 bases that match TRBD1. This CDR3 has 15 amino acids. Germline V gene sequence: CDR1 SNHLY, CDR2 FYNNEI. Unmatched junction bases numbered 10, after V lost 5 bases and J lost 5 bases. The DNA for the CDR3 is TGTGCCAGCAGTACGGACAGGGTCGGGTGGTATGGCTACACCTTC. As protein: CASSTDRVGWYGYTF. The complete variable domain, with remaining parts taken from reference TRBV2 and TRBJ1-2, reads EPEVTQTPSHQVTQMGQEVILRCVPISNHLYFYWYRQILGQKVEFLVSFYNNEISEKSEIFDDQFSVERPDGSNFTLKIRSTKLEDSAMYFCASSTDRVGWYGYTFGSGTRLTVV.

A note on this clonotype: This may be a read error, as it is one base from a much larger clone. This chain joins TRBV6-2 or TRBV6-3 and TRBJ2-1, with 8 bases aligning to TRBD2. The CDR3 has 15 amino acids. The germline gives CDR1 MNHEY, CDR2 SVGEGT. The J segment lost 6 bases and the V segment lost 5 bases, leaving 9 bases of the junction unmatched. CDR3 coding DNA: TGTGCCAGCAGTGTAGGAAAGCGGGAGACCAATGAGCAGTTCTTC. Translated, it gives CASSVGKRETNEQFF.

The rearrangement links TRBV10-3 to TRBJ1-1, with TRBD1 as a possible D gene (5 bases). The V end was cut by 8 bases, the J end by 5 bases, with 15 bases between. CDR1 and CDR2 from the germline V gene are ENHRY and SYGVKD. CDR3 size: 13 residues. CDR3 in DNA: TGTGCCATCGGACGGGCCGAGGGGACTGAAGCTTTCTTT. Encoded protein: CAIGRAEGTEAFF.

The table lists this clonotype with a few counts. The CDR3 reads CASTAQGGYTDTQYF. Here the CDR3 DNA reads TGTGCCAGTACCGCTCAGGGTGGCTACACAGATACGCAGTATTTT. The chain has TRBV19 and TRBJ2-3, with D perhaps TRBD1 (5 bases). Germline V CDR1 and CDR2: LNHDA, SQIVND (reference sequence). Trimming shortened V by 7 bases and J by 2 bases, and 16 bases separated the two germline ends. This CDR3 is built from 15 residues.

This clonotype appeared many times. The CDR3 loop reads CASSRPRTEAFF. CDR3 DNA: TGTGCCAGCAGCCGACCAAGGACAGAAGCTTTCTTT. The chain carries TRBV28 and TRBJ1-1; perhaps TRBD1 as D (5 bases). From germline, CDR1 is MDHEN and CDR2 SYDVKM. The CDR3 has 12 residues. V was clipped by 6 bases and J by 8 bases, with 13 bases between them. The complete variable domain, with remaining parts taken from reference TRBV28 and TRBJ1-1, reads DVKVTQSSRYLVKRTGEKVFLECVQDMDHENMFWYRQDPGLGLRLIYFSYDVKMKEKGDIPEGYSVSREKKERFSLILESASTNQTSMYLCASSRPRTEAFFGQGTRLTVV.

Here the CDR3 reads CSARDATVAEQFF. In DNA, the CDR3 is TGCAGTGCTAGAGACGCGACAGTTGCTGAGCAGTTCTTC. This sequence joins TRBV20-1 and TRBJ2-1, with D possibly TRBD1 on 5 matching bases. In germline, CDR1 is DFQATT, CDR2 SNEGSKA (reference sequence). The V end was cut by 0 bases, the J end by 9 bases, with 12 bases between. This CDR3 has 13 residues.

CDR3 nucleotides: TGCAGCGTTGAAGGGGGGACAAACACTGAAGCTTTCTTT. It encodes CSVEGGTNTEAFF. The chain couples TRBV29-1 to TRBJ1-1; perhaps TRBD1 as D (6 bases). V dropped 1 base and J dropped 2 bases, with 8 bases sitting between them. The CDR3 loop spans 13 amino acids. CDR1 is SQVTM, CDR2 ANQGSEA, per germline.

This clonotype was detected a few times. The chain employs TRBV20-1 and TRBJ2-5; no reliable D call. Germline CDR1 reads DFQATT; CDR2 reads SNEGSKA (reference sequence). V was clipped by 0 bases and J by 1 base, with 9 bases between them. This CDR3 comprises 14 residues. Here the CDR3 DNA reads TGCAGTGCTAGAGATCTAACGGCCCAAGAGACCCAGTACTTC. It codes for CSARDLTAQETQYF.

This clonotype was seen repeatedly, ten times or more. The genes are TRBV20-1 and TRBJ1-1; D is undetermined. Germline-derived CDR1 and CDR2 are DFQATT and SNEGSKA (reference sequence). The CDR3 extends over 14 amino acids. Trimming removed 1 base at V and 0 bases at J, with 9 bases between. This CDR3 reads CSARAGRLNTEAFF. The CDR3 DNA reads as TGCAGTGCTAGAGCTGGGAGGCTGAACACTGAAGCTTTCTTT.

This clonotype was observed a handful of times. The CDR3: CATSDFRNEQFF. The CDR3 DNA follows: TGTGCCACCAGTGATTTCCGCAATGAGCAGTTCTTC. This rearrangement joins TRBV24-1 to TRBJ2-1; no clear D. The germline V gene has CDR1 KGHDR and CDR2 SFDVKD. Trimming took off 1 base at V and 6 bases at J, with 3 bases between the two ends. The CDR3 has 12 amino acids.

In its sample, this clonotype was seen many times. This sequence joins TRBV18 and TRBJ1-1; possibly TRBD1 for D (5 bases). There are 15 residues in the CDR3. V shed 2 bases and J shed 0 bases, with 10 bases lying between them. Germline CDR1 KGHSH, CDR2 LQKENI. CDR3 in amino acids: CASSPVDTMNTEAFF. The DNA for the CDR3 is TGTGCCAGCTCACCAGTGGACACCATGAACACTGAAGCTTTCTTT.

The chain has TRBV3-1 and TRBJ2-5, with D possibly TRBD2 on 7 matching bases. Germline V lookup: CDR1 LGHDT, CDR2 YNNKEL (reference sequence). The CDR3 has 15 residues. V lost 4 bases, J lost 6 bases, and 18 bases lay in between. The CDR3 region is CASSRGGASGKTQYF. DNA for the CDR3: TGTGCCAGCAGCCGTGGGGGGGCGTCTGGGAAGACCCAGTACTTC.

This clonotype has a count of ten or more. CDR3 residues: CASSRDRAGSTEAFF. Written as DNA, the CDR3 is TGTGCCAGCAGCCGCGACAGGGCGGGTAGCACTGAAGCTTTCTTT. This chain links TRBV7-8 with TRBJ1-1, with TRBD1 identical over 7 bases. This CDR3 is 15 amino acids long. V trimming: 5 bases; J trimming: 4 bases; junction bases outside the gene matches: 10. The germline gives CDR1 SGHVS, CDR2 FQNEAQ.

Ten or more counts support this clonotype. The gene calls are TRBV30 and TRBJ2-3; the match to TRBD1 covers 7 bases. Trimming removed 3 bases from V and 2 bases from J; junction bases left unmatched: 8. This CDR3 contains 15 residues. The germline gives CDR1 GTSNPN, CDR2 SVGIG (reference sequence). CDR3 region: CAWRSPTGATDTQYF. CDR3 coding DNA: TGTGCCTGGAGGTCTCCCACAGGGGCCACAGATACGCAGTATTTT.

This clonotype came up many times. The rearrangement links TRBV28 to TRBJ2-1; a weak D match, TRBD1 (6 bases). In germline, CDR1 is MDHEN, CDR2 SYDVKM. The CDR3 spans 19 residues. Trimming cost V 3 bases and J 6 bases, with 27 bases left between them. The CDR3 is CASSFMGAGYSLQRNEQFF. The CDR3 DNA is TGTGCCAGCAGTTTCATGGGGGCCGGCTATTCCCTACAACGCAATGAGCAGTTCTTC.

The table lists this clonotype with a few counts. The chain couples TRBV7-6 to TRBJ2-2; the match to TRBD2 covers 9 bases. Germline-derived CDR1 and CDR2 are SGHVS and FNYEAQ. V dropped 4 bases and J dropped 5; count of bases not matched to a gene: 8. The CDR3 is 16 amino acids. This chain's CDR3 is CASSSVVAGDTGELFF. The CDR3 nucleotides read TGTGCCAGCAGCTCCGTGGTAGCGGGGGATACCGGGGAGCTGTTTTTT.

This clonotype was found many times. The CDR3 reads CSARDSGTSGRGETQYF. The DNA for the CDR3 is TGCAGTGCTAGAGATTCCGGGACTAGCGGGAGAGGAGAGACCCAGTACTTC. The V call is TRBV20-1, the J call TRBJ2-5; TRBD2 matches at 14 bases. CDR3 length: 17 amino acids. Germline CDR1 and CDR2: DFQATT and SNEGSKA (reference sequence). V gave up 0 bases and J gave up 4 bases; unmatched junction bases: 7.

The chain carries TRBV28 and TRBJ2-1; TRBD2 aligns across 11 bases. V dropped 6 bases and J dropped 10; count of bases not matched to a gene: 14. Germline CDR1 is MDHEN and CDR2 is SYDVKM. This CDR3 comprises 16 residues. This CDR3 reads CASSVLPGLAVEEQFF. The CDR3 nucleotides read TGTGCCAGCAGCGTCCTGCCGGGACTAGCGGTCGAGGAGCAGTTCTTC.

This clonotype was recorded many times. The J gene is TRBJ1-1, the V gene TRBV27; TRBD1 matches 9 bases. The CDR3 contains 17 residues. The junction had 11 bases not matched to a gene; V was cut back by 6 bases and J by 0 bases. Germline CDR1 and CDR2: MNHEY and SMNVEV (reference sequence). As DNA, the CDR3 is TGTGCCAGCAGCCAGGGACAGGGAATTGGGATGAACACTGAAGCTTTCTTT. The encoded protein is CASSQGQGIGMNTEAFF.

The rearrangement uses TRBV3-1 and TRBJ2-2, with a possible D match to TRBD2 (6 bases). Between the trimmed V and J ends, which lost 4 bases and 7 bases, there was a span of 13 bases. Germline V lookup: CDR1 LGHDT, CDR2 YNNKEL (reference sequence). The CDR3 has 14 amino acids. CDR3 loop: CASSPRGGVGELFF. CDR3 in DNA: TGTGCCAGCAGCCCCCGCGGCGGGGTCGGGGAGCTGTTTTTT.